One sample yielded the 21 T cell receptor beta chains listed below, sequenced in a study of OX40 agonist ivuxolimab in advanced cancers. Repertoires were generated with immunoSEQ multiplex PCR, while TCRdb's copy carries only in-frame clones and drops some. Counted here are roughly 65,000 clones, about 82% occurring once; the ten biggest clones make up 11%. This sample comprised CD4+ or CD8+ T cells sorted from blood, obtained in a trial of the OX40 agonist ivuxolimab. The source is an adult with an advanced solid tumor such as melanoma, head and neck, liver or kidney cancer.

The chain joins TRBV10-1 to TRBJ2-1; 16 nucleotides agree with TRBD2. Germline V CDR1 and CDR2: WNHNN, SYGVQD (reference sequence). This CDR3 is built from 18 residues. The V segment lost 3 bases and the J segment 6 bases; nucleotides outside the gene matches: 8. CDR3 coding DNA: TGCGCCAGCAGTGACCCCGGGACTAGCGGGGGGGCCTTCAATGAGCAGTTCTTC. As protein: CASSDPGTSGGAFNEQFF.

This chain links TRBV9 with TRBJ1-3; 8 nucleotides align to TRBD1. V was pared by 2 bases and J by 4 bases, with 5 bases of the junction left unmatched. Per germline, CDR1 SGDLS and CDR2 YYNGEE. There are 15 residues in the CDR3. CDR3 nucleotide sequence: TGTGCCAGCAGCGTCAAGACAGGGGTCGGAAACACCATATATTTT. It encodes CASSVKTGVGNTIYF.

V gene TRBV2 combines with J gene TRBJ1-3, with D tentatively TRBD1 (6 bases). Germline CDR1 reads SNHLY; CDR2 reads FYNNEI. With 6 bases removed from V and 8 bases from J, the gap between germline ends came to 14 bases. The CDR3 spans 13 residues. CDR3 protein: CASRGAEGDTIYF. CDR3 nucleotides: TGTGCCAGCAGGGGAGCGGAGGGGGACACCATATATTTT.

The chain combines TRBV2 with TRBJ2-2, with a tentative D call TRBD1 (7 bases). Germline-derived CDR1 and CDR2 are SNHLY and FYNNEI. V was cut by 5 bases and J by 1 base, with 14 bases left in between. This CDR3 contains 16 residues. The CDR3 nucleotides read TGTGCCAGCAGTATAAGACAGGGAGGGAACACCGGGGAGCTGTTTTTT. Protein sequence: CASSIRQGGNTGELFF.

The chain couples TRBV29-1 to TRBJ1-1, with D perhaps TRBD1 (5 bases). The CDR3 is made up of 13 amino acids. The germline V and J ends were trimmed by 7 bases and 1 base, with 13 bases remaining between them. Germline values: CDR1 SQVTM, CDR2 ANQGSEA. The CDR3 region is CSASDNANTEAFF. In DNA, the CDR3 is TGCAGCGCGTCGGACAACGCGAACACTGAAGCTTTCTTT.

This clone occurred once. The chain is built from TRBV15 and TRBJ2-2; D unresolved. V shed 8 bases and J shed 7 bases, with 11 bases lying between them. This CDR3 has 12 residues. The germline V gene encodes CDR1 LNHNV and CDR2 YYDKDF (reference sequence). Written as DNA, the CDR3 is TGTGCCACCGAGTCTGCGAACGGGGAGCTGTTTTTT. Translated, it gives CATESANGELFF.

In its sample, this clone was seen a few times. The chain joins TRBV28 to TRBJ1-6; no firm D call. CDR3 size: 12 residues. Deletions cut 6 bases from V and 10 bases from J, with 10 bases between. Germline V lookup: CDR1 MDHEN, CDR2 SYDVKM. The CDR3 nucleotides are TGTGCCAGCAGCCCCAGCGGGTCACCCCTCCACTTT. This encodes CASSPSGSPLHF.

The chain carries TRBV2 and TRBJ2-2; D remains unclear. The germline gives CDR1 SNHLY, CDR2 FYNNEI. V lost 6 bases and J lost 2, with 10 bases in between. There are 14 residues in the CDR3. The CDR3 protein is CASRGLANTGELFF. The CDR3 nucleotides are TGTGCCAGCAGAGGCCTGGCTAACACCGGGGAGCTGTTTTTT.

The chain carries TRBV27 and TRBJ2-1, with unresolved D. Trimming stripped 2 bases from V and 10 bases from J, with 12 bases between. This CDR3 has 13 residues. Per the germline V gene, CDR1 is MNHEY and CDR2 is SMNVEV (reference sequence). CDR3 nucleotides: TGTGCCAGCAGTTTAAGGGCAATCCACGAGCAGTTCTTC. Translated: CASSLRAIHEQFF.

This clone was seen only once. This chain links TRBV18 with TRBJ2-1; D unclear. Between the trimmed V and J ends, which lost 1 base and 8 bases, there was a span of 18 bases. Germline V gene data show CDR1 as KGHSH and CDR2 as LQKENI. CDR3 length: 16 amino acids. The CDR3 is CASSPLETIRLDEQFF. Here the CDR3 DNA reads TGTGCCAGCTCACCACTCGAGACCATTCGATTGGATGAGCAGTTCTTC.

The genes are TRBV5-4 and TRBJ2-2; D may correspond to TRBD1 or TRBD2 (5 bases each). The CDR3 extends over 17 amino acids. V lost 4 bases to trimming and J lost 5 bases, with 21 bases between them. Looked up from germline, CDR1 is SGHNT and CDR2 is YYREEE (reference sequence). CDR3 nucleotide sequence: TGTGCCAGCAGCGGACCGGGACCCGGGGAAGAGACCGGGGAGCTGTTTTTT. Its protein product is CASSGPGPGEETGELFF.

The J gene is TRBJ1-2, the V gene TRBV11-2; TRBD1 is a possible D gene (6 bases). CDR3 length: 16 amino acids. V was pared by 5 bases and J by 0 bases, with 16 bases between. Germline V gene lookup returns CDR1 SGHAT and CDR2 FQNNGV. CDR3 bases: TGTGCCAGCAGCACTATTGACAGGAAAGCTAACTATGGCTACACCTTC. Residues: CASSTIDRKANYGYTF. Complete variable domain (other parts from reference TRBV11-2 and TRBJ1-2): EAGVAQSPRYKIIEKRQSVAFWCNPISGHATLYWYQQILGQGPKLLIQFQNNGVVDDSQLPKDRFSAERLKGVDSTLKIQPAKLEDSAVYLCASSTIDRKANYGYTFGSGTRLTVV.

This chain connects TRBV5-1 to TRBJ1-5, with D possibly TRBD1 on 5 matching bases. Trimming stripped 2 bases from V and 13 bases from J, with 16 bases between. This CDR3 spans 13 amino acids. The germline gives CDR1 SGHRS, CDR2 YFSETQ. The CDR3 loop is CASSLGTGGWQHF. In DNA form, the CDR3 reads TGCGCCAGCAGCTTAGGAACGGGGGGATGGCAGCATTTT.

This chain links TRBV6-5 with TRBJ1-3; D is possibly TRBD1 (6 bases). Looked up from germline, CDR1 is MNHEY and CDR2 is SVGAGI. The V end was cut by 6 bases, the J end by 2 bases, with 14 bases between. The CDR3 consists of 15 residues. The CDR3 region has the DNA TGTGCCAGCAGCCTAGGACAGTTGCCTGGAAACACCATATATTTT. Translation: CASSLGQLPGNTIYF.

The chain is built from TRBV27 and TRBJ1-4; D not resolved. Looked up from germline, CDR1 is MNHEY and CDR2 is SMNVEV (reference sequence). The CDR3 runs 15 residues. V was cut by 7 bases and J by 0 bases, with 12 bases left in between. CDR3 region: CASKEQAATNEKLFF. CDR3 nucleotides: TGTGCCAGCAAAGAGCAGGCAGCAACTAATGAAAAACTGTTTTTT.

As DNA, the CDR3 is TGTGCCAGCAGTTCAGGGTGGGACACTGAAGCTTTCTTT. It translates to CASSSGWDTEAFF. J is TRBJ1-1 and V is TRBV27; D perhaps matches TRBD1 (5 bases). The CDR3 totals 13 residues. V was pared by 4 bases and J by 3 bases, with 9 bases between. In germline, CDR1 is MNHEY, CDR2 SMNVEV (reference sequence).

The chain has TRBV7-9 and TRBJ1-1, with TRBD1 matching 8 bases. The CDR3 has 15 amino acids. Germline lookup yields CDR1 SEHNR and CDR2 FQNEAQ (reference sequence). Germline trimming cut 7 bases from V and 1 base from J; bases unmatched to any gene: 8. The CDR3 here is CASNDRQGRNTEAFF. CDR3 DNA: TGTGCCAGCAACGACAGACAGGGGAGGAACACTGAAGCTTTCTTT.

This clone came up a few times. This chain joins TRBV7-9 and TRBJ2-5; perhaps TRBD2 as D (6 bases). The V end was cut by 5 bases, the J end by 7 bases, with 14 bases between. This CDR3 contains 13 residues. The germline CDR1 and CDR2 sequences are SEHNR and FQNEAQ (reference sequence). CDR3 loop: CASSQTDGGTQYF. As DNA, the CDR3 is TGTGCCAGCAGCCAAACGGACGGGGGGACCCAGTACTTC.

The chain couples TRBV2 to TRBJ1-2; possibly TRBD1 for D (6 bases). The ends were cut back, 9 bases at V and 6 bases at J, with 14 bases in the middle. Germline CDR1 is SNHLY and CDR2 is FYNNEI. There are 12 residues in the CDR3. For the CDR3, the DNA is TGTGCCAGTGTCCGGGACACCCATGGCTACACCTTC. Amino acids: CASVRDTHGYTF.

The V and J genes are TRBV10-3 and TRBJ1-2; D is unresolved. CDR3 length equals 14 residues. V was shortened by 8 bases and J by 3 bases, with 16 bases between the two germline ends. The germline gives CDR1 ENHRY, CDR2 SYGVKD. In nucleotides, the CDR3 is TGTGCCATCGGTCTCCCGGGATTCGACTATGGCTACACCTTC. Translating gives CAIGLPGFDYGYTF.

The chain links TRBV11-2 to TRBJ2-1, with a weak D call TRBD2 (6 bases). The germline CDR1 and CDR2 sequences are SGHAT and FQNNGV. The CDR3 consists of 13 residues. V lost 1 base and J 8 bases, leaving 9 bases between the germline ends. CDR3 nucleotides: TGTGCCAGCAGCTTAGGACTAGGGGATGAGCAGTTCTTC. Translating gives CASSLGLGDEQFF. The whole variable domain, filled in from reference TRBV11-2 and TRBJ2-1, reads EAGVAQSPRYKIIEKRQSVAFWCNPISGHATLYWYQQILGQGPKLLIQFQNNGVVDDSQLPKDRFSAERLKGVDSTLKIQPAKLEDSAVYLCASSLGLGDEQFFGPGTRLTVL.